This TCR beta chain was captured by sequencing in a study of blood T cells in healthy people across ages. The CDR3 has 13 amino acids. CDR1 is SQVTM and CDR2 is ANQGSEA in the germline V gene. V was shortened by 4 bases and J by 2 bases, with 11 bases between the two germline ends. Using a J-beta primer mix together with a sample-barcoded 5' primer, a second PCR was run for roughly 7 to 12 cycles. Using its own MiXCR run on the 5' RACE reads, TCRdb lists one record per CDR3 protein. The table has about 800,000 distinct CDR3 sequences, 20% to 25% seen once. No fewer than 5.5 micrograms of total RNA were isolated from every sample. The sample also formed part of further work on T cells of mothers and their children. This second report adds: Each child gave 2.9 million or so TCR beta CDR3 reads (each mother, over 8.5 million). Normalized overlap was always slightly, never significantly, higher in related than unrelated mother-child pairs. No T cell clones of persistent microchimeric origin were detected.

The rearrangement links TRBV29-1 to TRBJ2-5, with D maybe TRBD2 (6 bases). Sequencing was performed on blood. This receptor was identified in a boy between 5 and 17 years old in good health. The CDR3 loop is CSVAGTPQETQYF. For the CDR3, the DNA is TGCAGCGTTGCCGGGACTCCGCAAGAGACCCAGTACTTC. Full variable domain (remainder filled in from reference TRBV29-1 and TRBJ2-5): SAVISQKPSRDICQRGTSLTIQCQVDSQVTMMFWYRQQPGQSLTLIATANQGSEATYESGFVIDKFPISRPNLTFSTLTVSNMSPEDSSIYLCSVAGTPQETQYFGPGTRLLVL.